These T cell receptor beta chains were read from a single sample in a study of cytomegalovirus exposure and HLA in healthy donors. Using immunoSEQ multiplex PCR, the repertoire was profiled, and TCRdb retains in-frame clones only, with some absent. The data contain roughly 120,000 clones, under 80% of them seen just once; the ten biggest clones take up roughly 8%. Sequences were obtained from PBMCs. These receptors originate from a woman aged 45-65 years in good health and CMV-seropositive. The CDR3 runs from the conserved cysteine through the conserved F or W. A D gene is named only where the DNA matches it firmly. Not all rows give a size; the values are once, few, many and, for expanded clones, a class.

size,J,V,D,DNA,CDR3
-,TRBJ2-7,TRBV5-1,-,TGCGCCAGCAGCGCGGATGCCGTGGGGCGCGGAGAGCAGTACTTC,CASSADAVGRGEQYF
-,TRBJ2-5,TRBV7-2,-,TGTGCCAGCAGCTTAGGAGTAGAATCGTGGACCCAGTACTTC,CASSLGVESWTQYF
-,TRBJ2-3,TRBV7-2,TRBD1,TGTGCCACCACGAGGGACAGGGTCACAGATACGCAGTATTTT,CATTRDRVTDTQYF
-,TRBJ1-1,TRBV19,TRBD1,TGTGCCAGTAGTGTCAACAGGGGATCCACTGAAGCTTTCTTT,CASSVNRGSTEAFF
few,TRBJ2-3,TRBV19,-,TGTGCCAGTGCGGGGGCCTCCACAGATACGCAGTATTTT,CASAGASTDTQYF
few,TRBJ2-7,TRBV13,TRBD2,TGTGCCAGCAGTCCACCGGGGAGCGGGAGTCGGGAGCAGTACTTC,CASSPPGSGSREQYF
-,TRBJ1-2,TRBV5-8,TRBD1,TGTGCCAGCAGCCTACAGACAGGGATCTATGGCTACACCTTC,CASSLQTGIYGYTF
-,TRBJ2-7,TRBV10-3,-,TGTGCCATCAGTCCCCACCGGGACTCAACTGCCTACGAGCAGTACTTC,CAISPHRDSTAYEQYF
-,TRBJ2-7,TRBV6-5,TRBD1,TGTGCCAGCGGGACAGGGGACCACGAGCAGTACTTC,CASGTGDHEQYF
-,TRBJ2-3,TRBV2,-,TGTGCCAGCAGTTTCAGGGGTTCAGATACGCAGTATTTT,CASSFRGSDTQYF
-,TRBJ2-1,TRBV4-2,TRBD2,TGTGCCAGCAGCCAAGCCTCCTCGGGGGGCAATGAGCAGTTCTTC,CASSQASSGGNEQFF
-,TRBJ1-5,TRBV4-1,-,TGCGCCAGCAGCCAAGATCGCAGTTACAGCAATCAGCCCCAGCATTTT,CASSQDRSYSNQPQHF
-,TRBJ1-1,TRBV6-6,TRBD1,TGTGCCAGCAGCCCGGGACAGCTGAACACTGAAGCTTTCTTT,CASSPGQLNTEAFF
-,TRBJ2-1,TRBV7-8,TRBD1,TGTGCCAGCAGCCCAGGGAGGGACAGGGTTCGAAATGAGCAGTTCTTC,CASSPGRDRVRNEQFF
once,TRBJ1-2,TRBV7-9,-,TGTTCCAGCAGCTACCGGACACTCTATGGCTACACCTTC,CSSSYRTLYGYTF
-,TRBJ2-6,TRBV5-6,-,TGTGCCAGCAGCTTGGGACCGACTTCTGGGGCCAACGGCCTGACTTTC,CASSLGPTSGANGLTF
few,TRBJ1-2,TRBV7-9,TRBD1,TGTGCCAGCAGCACTGAAACAGGGGCGGGCTATGGCTACACCTTC,CASSTETGAGYGYTF
-,TRBJ2-2,TRBV21-1,-,TGTGCCACCCCCCCGGTTAGCGGGAAGAACGGGGAGCTGTTTTTT,CATPPVSGKNGELFF
-,TRBJ2-1,TRBV25-1,-,TGTGCCAGCAGTGAAACGGACGGGAGCTCCTACAATGAGCAGTTCTTC,CASSETDGSSYNEQFF
-,TRBJ2-5,TRBV14,TRBD1,TGTGCCAGCAGGCAGGACAGGGTAAAGACCCAGTACTTC,CASRQDRVKTQYF
-,TRBJ1-1,TRBV6-5,-,TGTGCCAGCAGCCAAGCCCTGAACACTGAAGCTTTCTTT,CASSQALNTEAFF
few,TRBJ2-5,TRBV10-3,-,TGTGCCATCAGTGAGTCGCGAGGAGGGGAGACCCAGTACTTC,CAISESRGGETQYF
-,TRBJ2-1,TRBV10-3,TRBD2,TGTGCCATCAGGCTAGCGGGAGGGCCGGAAAATGAGCAGTTCTTC,CAIRLAGGPENEQFF
-,TRBJ2-1,TRBV15,-,TGTGCCACCAGCAGACTAGCTGGCGATGAGCAGTTCTTC,CATSRLAGDEQFF
-,TRBJ2-5,TRBV13,TRBD2,TGTGCCAGCAGCCCAGGACTAGCGGGGGGATCATGGGAGACCCAGTACTTC,CASSPGLAGGSWETQYF
-,TRBJ2-3,TRBV4-2,TRBD2,TGTGCCAGCAGCCAAGATGGCAGCGGGGGGGGCACAGATACGCAGTATTTT,CASSQDGSGGGTDTQYF
-,TRBJ2-1,TRBV7-9,TRBD2,TGTGCCAGCAGCCTAGCGGGAGGACTGGGAGGTGAGCAGTTCTTC,CASSLAGGLGGEQFF
few,TRBJ2-3,TRBV6-5,TRBD2,TGTGCCAGCAGCGACCCCGGGGCGGGAGAAGATACGCAGTATTTT,CASSDPGAGEDTQYF
-,TRBJ1-2,TRBV29-1,-,TGCAGCGTTGGGGAGGACTATGGCTACACCTTC,CSVGEDYGYTF
-,TRBJ2-7,TRBV5-6,TRBD1,TGTGCCAGCAGCTGGGACAGGGGCTGGTACGAGCAGTACTTC,CASSWDRGWYEQYF
-,TRBJ2-7,TRBV18,TRBD1,TGTGCCAGCTCACCACGGACAGGTGAGTCAGGCTACGAGCAGTACTTC,CASSPRTGESGYEQYF
-,TRBJ2-7,TRBV6-6,TRBD1,TGTGCCAGCAGTTACTCGACAGGGTACGAGCAGTACTTC,CASSYSTGYEQYF
-,TRBJ1-2,TRBV14,-,TGTGCCAGCAGCCAAGACACATACTATGGCTACACCTTC,CASSQDTYYGYTF
few,TRBJ2-7,TRBV27,TRBD1,TGTGCCAGCAGTTCCAGACAGGGGAACGAGCAGTACTTC,CASSSRQGNEQYF
-,TRBJ1-2,TRBV14,-,TGTGCCAGCAGCCTCGGAGGGGCTTATGGCTACACCTTC,CASSLGGAYGYTF
-,TRBJ2-7,TRBV18,TRBD1,TGTGCCAGCTCACCCGGGACAGCCTACGAGCAGTACTTC,CASSPGTAYEQYF
few,TRBJ1-1,TRBV7-6,TRBD1,TGTGCCAGCAGCTTAGGGACAGGGCGAGACACTGAAGCTTTCTTT,CASSLGTGRDTEAFF
-,TRBJ2-1,TRBV7-9,TRBD2,TGTGCCAGCAGCTCGGGACTAGCACTAGCAACCTACAATGAGCAGTTCTTC,CASSSGLALATYNEQFF
-,TRBJ2-3,TRBV7-2,-,TGTGCCAGCAGCTCATTCACAGATACGCAGTATTTT,CASSSFTDTQYF
few,TRBJ2-7,TRBV5-1,-,TGCGCCAGCAGCGTCCTGGACAGCCTCTACGAGCAGTACTTC,CASSVLDSLYEQYF
-,TRBJ2-7,TRBV9,TRBD2,TGTGCCAGGATCCTTGGGGGACTAGCGGGGGGGGTATACGAGCAGTACTTC,CARILGGLAGGVYEQYF